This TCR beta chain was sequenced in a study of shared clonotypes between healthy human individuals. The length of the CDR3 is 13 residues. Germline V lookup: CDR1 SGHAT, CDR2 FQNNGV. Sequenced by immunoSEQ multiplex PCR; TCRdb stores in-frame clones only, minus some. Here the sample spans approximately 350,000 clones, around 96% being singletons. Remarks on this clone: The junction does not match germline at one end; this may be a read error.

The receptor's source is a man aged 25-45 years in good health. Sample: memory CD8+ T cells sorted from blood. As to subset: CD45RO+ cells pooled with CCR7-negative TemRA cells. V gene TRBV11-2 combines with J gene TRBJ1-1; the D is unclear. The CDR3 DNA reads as TGTGCCAGCAGCTTCGCGGGGAACCCTGAAGCTTTCTTT. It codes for CASSFAGNPEAFF. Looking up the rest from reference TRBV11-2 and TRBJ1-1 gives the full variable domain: EAGVAQSPRYKIIEKRQSVAFWCNPISGHATLYWYQQILGQGPKLLIQFQNNGVVDDSQLPKDRFSAERLKGVDSTLKIQPAKLEDSAVYLCASSFAGNPEAFFGQGTRLTVV.